The clone carrying this T cell receptor (beta chain) was seen repeatedly, ten times or more. Its target is unknown. MiXCR, applied by TCRdb to the 5' RACE reads, yields one record per CDR3 protein. The top ten hold under 2.5% of the sample, which has roughly 130,000 distinct CDR3 sequences, about 6.5% seen once. V shed 3 bases, J shed 2 bases, and the junction held 3 bases outside the gene matches. The germline CDR1 and CDR2 sequences are KGHSH and LQKENI. The CDR3 is made up of 15 amino acids. This record belongs to a study of T-cell memory formation after mild COVID-19. Study details: TCR clustering was largely donor specific. Study-level points and caveats: That cross-reactive memory joined was suggested by some responding clones appearing in pre-infection memory. Second-wave clones that peaked on day 37 lacked confirmed SARS-CoV-2 specificity.

This sequence was found in an adult woman who had mild COVID-19 (a few samples of this study predate the infection). Cell type and time point are not known. Sequences were obtained from PBMCs or a T cell subset sorted from them (not recorded which). The rearrangement uses TRBV18 and TRBJ2-3, with 9 bases fitting TRBD1. DNA for the CDR3: TGTGCCAGCTCACCCAGGACAGGGGTCACAGATACGCAGTATTTT. Translating gives CASSPRTGVTDTQYF.